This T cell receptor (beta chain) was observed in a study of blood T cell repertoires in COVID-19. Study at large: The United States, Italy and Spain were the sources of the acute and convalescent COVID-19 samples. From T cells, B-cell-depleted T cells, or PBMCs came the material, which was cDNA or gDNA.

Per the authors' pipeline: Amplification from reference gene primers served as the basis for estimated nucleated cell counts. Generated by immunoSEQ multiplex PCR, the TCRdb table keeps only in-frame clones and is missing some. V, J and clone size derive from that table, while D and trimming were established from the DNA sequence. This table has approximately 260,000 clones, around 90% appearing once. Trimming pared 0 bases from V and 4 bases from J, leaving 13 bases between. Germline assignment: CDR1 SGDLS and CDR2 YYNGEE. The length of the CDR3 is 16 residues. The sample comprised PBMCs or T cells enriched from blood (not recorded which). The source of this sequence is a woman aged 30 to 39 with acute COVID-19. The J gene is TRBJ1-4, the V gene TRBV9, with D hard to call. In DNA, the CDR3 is TGTGCCAGCAGCGTAGATACCTCAAGTAGTAATGAAAAACTGTTTTTT. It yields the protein CASSVDTSSSNEKLFF.